This T cell receptor beta chain originates from a study of blood T cell repertoires in COVID-19. At the level of the study: Samples came from the United States, Italy and Spain, spanning acute and convalescent COVID-19. The analysed material was cDNA or gDNA that came from T cells, B-cell-depleted T cells, or PBMCs.

This clone was seen once. The CDR3 contains 15 residues. J lost 4 bases, V lost 3 bases, and 8 bases had no gene match. CDR1 is LNHDA and CDR2 is SQIVND in the germline V gene (reference sequence). Authors' processing steps: Amplification of reference gene primers provided the estimated nucleated cell counts. Clones were sequenced by immunoSEQ multiplex PCR, and TCRdb holds only the in-frame ones, with some missing. D and trimming come from the DNA, and the V and J calls and clone size come from that table. The repertoire holds under 70,000 clones, with roughly 89% as singletons. This clonotype was sampled from a man in his forties or fifties with acute or convalescent COVID-19. The sample was peripheral blood. The V call is TRBV19, the J call TRBJ1-2, with 7 bases identical to TRBD1. CDR3 sequence (DNA): TGTGCCAGTAGTATGGATGTGGCAGGGGGCTATGGCTACACCTTC. Protein product: CASSMDVAGGYGYTF.